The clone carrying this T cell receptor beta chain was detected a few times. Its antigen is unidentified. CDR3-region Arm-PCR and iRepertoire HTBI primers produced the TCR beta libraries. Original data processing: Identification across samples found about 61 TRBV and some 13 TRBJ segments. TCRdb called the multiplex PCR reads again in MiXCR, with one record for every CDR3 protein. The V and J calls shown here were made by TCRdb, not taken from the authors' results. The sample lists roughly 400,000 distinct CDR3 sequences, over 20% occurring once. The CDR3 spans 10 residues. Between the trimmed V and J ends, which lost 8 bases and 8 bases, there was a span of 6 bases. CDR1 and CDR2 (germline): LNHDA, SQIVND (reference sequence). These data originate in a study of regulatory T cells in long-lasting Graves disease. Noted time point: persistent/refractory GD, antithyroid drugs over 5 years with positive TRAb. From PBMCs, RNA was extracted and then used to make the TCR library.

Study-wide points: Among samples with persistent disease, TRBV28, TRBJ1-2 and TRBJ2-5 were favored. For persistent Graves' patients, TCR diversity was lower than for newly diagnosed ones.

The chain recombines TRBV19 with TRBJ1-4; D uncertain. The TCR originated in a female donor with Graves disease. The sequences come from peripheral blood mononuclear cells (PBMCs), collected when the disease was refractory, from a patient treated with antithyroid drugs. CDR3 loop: CASFGEKLFF. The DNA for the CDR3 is TGTGCCAGTTTCGGAGAAAAACTGTTTTTT.